This T cell receptor (beta chain) came from a study of identical twins. This clonotype was recorded a few times. Template switching added a universal primer site, and cDNA bore unique molecular identifiers. TCRdb redid the calling of the 5' RACE reads with MiXCR, one entry per CDR3 protein. The sample contains 570,000 or so distinct CDR3 sequences, nearly 10% of which appear only once. Germline V gives CDR1 SQVTM, CDR2 ANQGSEA. The V gene end was trimmed by 5 bases and the J gene end by 5 bases; junction bases not matched to a gene: 11. This CDR3 comprises 15 residues. These same records also appear under a second study, on yellow fever vaccine responses in identical twins. That study reports: Twins reportedly appeared to share part of their vaccine T cell response while keeping part individual.

The sample consisted of PBMCs. The sequence was collected from a woman aged 18-29 years in good health. The chain combines TRBV29-1 with TRBJ2-7; 11 bases fit TRBD1. CDR3 protein: CSVQPGTGGLDEQYF. DNA for the CDR3: TGCAGCGTTCAGCCCGGGACAGGGGGTTTGGACGAGCAGTACTTC.